Following are 10 T cell receptor beta chains from one sample sequenced in a study of T cells in Graves' hyperthyroidism and ophthalmopathy. What was amplified from RNA transcripts were TCR beta CDR3 regions. HTBI primers were employed in a first-round RT-PCR of the TCR CDR3. TCRdb used MiXCR to reprocess the multiplex PCR reads, holding one entry per CDR3 protein. Among a few hundred thousand distinct CDR3 sequences listed, around 42% were seen once. Input material: peripheral blood or thyroid tissue (not recorded which). The receptor set was obtained from a woman younger than 35 with Graves' hyperthyroidism.

Many counts were recorded for this clonotype. The chain recombines TRBV7-9 with TRBJ2-7, with TRBD1 as a possible D gene (6 bases). CDR3 length: 14 amino acids. Germline V gene sequence: CDR1 SEHNR, CDR2 FQNEAQ (reference sequence). Trimming removed 4 bases at V and 7 bases at J, with 17 bases between. DNA of the CDR3: TGTGCCAGCAGCTCCTCTATGTCCCAGGGGGAGCAGTACTTC. Translation gives CASSSSMSQGEQYF.

A note on this clonotype: The junction departs from the called germline gene at one end, perhaps through a read error. This chain joins TRBV10-3 and TRBJ2-7, with D hard to call. CDR3 size: 13 residues. From germline, CDR1 is ENHRY and CDR2 SYGVKD. DNA of the CDR3: TGTGCCAGCAGTTCCCAACGCCCCTACGAGCAGTACTTC. Its translation: CASSSQRPYEQYF.

Concerning this clonotype itself: In this CDR3 the conserved last residue, phenylalanine or tryptophan, is missing, so a read error is likely. The rearrangement links TRBV12-3 or TRBV12-4 to TRBJ2-5; the D call may be TRBD1 or TRBD2 (5 bases each). V shed 5 bases and J shed 4 bases, with 14 bases lying between them. The CDR3 has 14 amino acids. For the CDR3, the DNA is TGTGCCAGCAGTCGAGGGACGGAGAGAGAGACCCAGTACTCC. Translating gives CASSRGTERETQYS.

The rearrangement links TRBV10-3 to TRBJ2-7; TRBD2 agrees at 8 bases. CDR3 length equals 14 residues. CDR1 ENHRY and CDR2 SYGVKD come from the germline V gene. J gave up 4 bases and V 2 bases, and 4 bases lay outside the gene matches. CDR3 in DNA: TGTGCCATCAGTGAGGAGCGGGAGAGATACGAGCAGTACTTC. Translated: CAISEERERYEQYF.

V is TRBV29-1 and J is TRBJ1-5, with a tentative D call TRBD1 (6 bases). Germline assignment: CDR1 SQVTM and CDR2 ANQGSEA. The length of the CDR3 is 13 residues. V was clipped by 6 bases and J by 5 bases, with 14 bases between them. The CDR3 DNA is TGCAGCGTGCAGTCAGGGGTACATCAGCCCCAGCATTTT. Translation: CSVQSGVHQPQHF.

The genes are TRBV7-9 and TRBJ1-6; D might be TRBD1 (6 bases). Trimming removed 10 bases at V and 10 bases at J, with 14 bases between. Germline V gene data show CDR1 as SEHNR and CDR2 as FQNEAQ (reference sequence). This CDR3 has 12 amino acids. The CDR3 loop reads CATHGGQSPLHF. CDR3 sequence (DNA): TGTGCCACTCACGGGGGCCAGTCACCCCTCCACTTT.

This clonotype came up a few times. This chain links TRBV20-1 with TRBJ2-7, with 10 bases matching TRBD2. The CDR3 totals 14 residues. Trimming removed 3 bases from V and 0 bases from J; junction bases left unmatched: 2. CDR1 is DFQATT, CDR2 SNEGSKA, per germline (reference sequence). This chain's CDR3 is CSASGLAASYEQYF. The CDR3 nucleotides read TGCAGTGCTAGCGGACTAGCGGCCTCCTACGAGCAGTACTTC.

This chain's CDR3 is CASSLREPTGSPLHF. The CDR3 DNA follows: TGTGCCAGCAGTCTCCGGGAACCCACAGGCTCACCCCTCCACTTT. This chain links TRBV28 with TRBJ1-6, with D possibly being TRBD1 (5 bases). This CDR3 is built from 15 residues. Germline V gene lookup returns CDR1 MDHEN and CDR2 SYDVKM. Trimming stripped 5 bases from V and 10 bases from J, with 18 bases between. Supplemented by reference TRBV28 and TRBJ1-6, the full variable domain reads DVKVTQSSRYLVKRTGEKVFLECVQDMDHENMFWYRQDPGLGLRLIYFSYDVKMKEKGDIPEGYSVSREKKERFSLILESASTNQTSMYLCASSLREPTGSPLHFGNGTRLTVT.

The chain combines TRBV7-2 with TRBJ2-2; D gene unclear. Germline V gene sequence: CDR1 SGHTA, CDR2 FQGNSA. The CDR3 is made up of 15 amino acids. The ends were cut back, 1 base at V and 6 bases at J, with 12 bases in the middle. The CDR3 reads CASSLGSMVAGELFF. As DNA, the CDR3 is TGTGCCAGCAGCTTAGGTAGTATGGTCGCCGGGGAGCTGTTTTTT. The full variable domain, with the rest looked up from reference TRBV7-2 and TRBJ2-2, is GAGVSQSPSNKVTEKGKDVELRCDPISGHTALYWYRQSLGQGLEFLIYFQGNSAPDKSGLPSDRFSAERTGGSVSTLTIQRTQQEDSAVYLCASSLGSMVAGELFFGEGSRLTVL.

The genes are TRBV10-2 and TRBJ1-3; 9 bases line up with TRBD1. CDR1 is WSHSY, CDR2 SAAADI, per germline. This CDR3 comprises 17 residues. Losses at the gene ends were 3 bases for V and 0 bases for J; bases not matched to a gene: 6. Written as DNA, the CDR3 is TGCGCCAGCAGTGATTGGGACAGGGCTTTCTCTGGAAACACCATATATTTT. Translated: CASSDWDRAFSGNTIYF.